These T cell receptor beta chains were read from a single sample in a study of regulatory T cells in long-lasting Graves disease. One entry per CDR3 protein results from TCRdb running MiXCR on the multiplex PCR reads. Of roughly 360,000 distinct CDR3 sequences listed, more than 20% are singletons. This specimen was peripheral blood mononuclear cells (PBMCs), taken when the disease was refractory, from a patient treated with antithyroid drugs. The receptors were gathered from a woman between 40 and 55 years old with Graves disease. CDR3s leave out the opening cysteine and the closing phenylalanine or tryptophan.

v_call	j_call	cdr3_aa
TRBV27	TRBJ1-4	ASSFMWDREKLF
TRBV20-1	-	SVPGYNEQF
TRBV6-1	TRBJ1-1	ASGGELNTEAF
TRBV28	TRBJ2-1	ASGTGTSHEQF
TRBV6-1	TRBJ2-7	ASSDLWSSYEQY
TRBV28	TRBJ2-5	ASSLVIWGETQY
TRBV5-6	TRBJ2-2	ASSPFPGELF
TRBV12-3/TRBV12-4	TRBJ2-5	ASSLYGTSGTETQY
TRBV6-5	TRBJ2-7	ASSYSGGRVGYEQY
TRBV30	TRBJ2-5	AWGGPDRDQETQY
TRBV15	TRBJ1-1	ATSRETVTEAF
TRBV11-2	TRBJ2-2	ASRIPGRTTITGELF
TRBV4-1	TRBJ1-6	ASSQGWGANSPLH
TRBV12-3/TRBV12-4	TRBJ1-2	ASSRNLEYRGYT
TRBV20-1	TRBJ2-2	SASEREWTGELF
TRBV25-1	TRBJ2-7	ASSRQGANEQY
TRBV20-1	TRBJ2-2	SARVLREGLHTGELF
TRBV7-9	TRBJ2-5	ASSPPEGQLQETQY
TRBV28	TRBJ2-2	ASSIPGQGLPGELF
TRBV15	TRBJ2-1	ATSSSPGSGDEQF
TRBV6-5	TRBJ2-7	ASSYVDLREGSYEQY
TRBV6-1	TRBJ2-7	AIRDRGPYEQY
TRBV28	TRBJ1-4	ASSLAGSGNEKLF
TRBV28	TRBJ1-2	ASSITGYYGYT
TRBV28	TRBJ2-5	ASSFSLAGGGGQY
TRBV29-1	TRBJ2-2	SVVGAGELF
TRBV2	TRBJ1-1	ASSVLGQGAVNTEAF
TRBV7-9	TRBJ2-2	ASSQLKVDYTGELF
TRBV7-9	TRBJ2-6	ASSLRATGANVLT
TRBV19	TRBJ2-1	ASSTGPSSYNEQF
TRBV29-1	TRBJ2-7	SVRQGANYEQY
TRBV12-3/TRBV12-4	TRBJ1-1	ASSGPMNTEAF
TRBV2	TRBJ2-7	ASLKGHAYEQY
TRBV15	TRBJ2-1	ATSRDRDEQF
TRBV5-1	TRBJ2-7	ASRLKGLAGVSSPEQY
TRBV12-3/TRBV12-4	TRBJ2-7	ASSIQGEQY
TRBV4-1	TRBJ1-1	ASSQDYTEAF
TRBV28	TRBJ1-1	ASNREDRVFMNTEAF
TRBV28	TRBJ2-7	ASNTLAGGDEQY
TRBV20-1	TRBJ2-2	SARYWRAVGTGELF
TRBV11-2	TRBJ2-7	ASSLERTSGKGGHEQY
TRBV2	TRBJ1-3	ASSETGQIGNTIY
TRBV5-1	TRBJ1-1	ASSTDRGDTEAF
TRBV2	TRBJ1-3	ASAAVSGNTIY
TRBV2	TRBJ1-1	ASMGQVRTEAF
TRBV12-3/TRBV12-4	TRBJ2-7	ASSFVGTSYEQY
TRBV12-3/TRBV12-4	TRBJ2-5	ASSWGRKETQY
TRBV2	TRBJ2-4	ASSPLGGAVKNIQY
TRBV5-1	TRBJ2-2	ASSLTVERNTGELF